This T cell receptor (beta chain) was recorded in a study of blood T cell repertoires in COVID-19 (dated by TCRdb to about 2020). A note on the overall study: Samples covering the acute and convalescent phases of COVID-19 were provided by collaborators in the United States, Italy and Spain. Samples came from the ongoing ImmuneRACE study (first 160 participants) plus 1,254 subjects from 6 global collaborators. The material from the prospective study consisted of cDNA or gDNA derived from T cells, B-cell-depleted T cells, or PBMCs. Where HLA class I and class II types were available, the types were taken from metadata supplied by the sample provider, not from assay-based typing. Sample metadata almost always included a de-identified subject ID, COVID-19 status, age in years and sex. The repertoires were released in a freely available public database meant as a resource for research on the immune response to SARS-CoV-2. The dataset comprised deeply sampled blood TCRbeta repertoires from subjects exposed to, actively infected with, or recovered from COVID-19.

TCRbeta CDR3 regions were amplified from genomic DNA by means of the immunoSEQ Assay, a bias-controlled multiplex PCR. The original methods were these. The number of nucleated cells in each sample was estimated by amplification of reference gene primers within the assay. Sequence reads were collapsed and filtered to measure the absolute abundance of every unique TCRbeta CDR3 rearrangement. Productive Simpson clonality was computed per sample as the square root of Simpson's diversity index over productive rearrangements. Drawn from immuneACCESS, this table holds only the in-frame rearrangements with V and J called that TCRdb kept. Clones are partly lost; checked studies trace under half to an unresolved V gene and leave the rest unexplained. V and J calls and clone size are copied from that table; D and trimming were computed from the DNA. The sample yields 90,000 or so clones; around 90% were counted once. The leading ten clones occupy 3% to 4% of the sample.

Results and caveats for the whole study, not just this receptor: How much clinical and demographic metadata was included differed by source and by participant, and the metadata was provided uncurated.

For this chain, trimming is 2 bases at the V end and 4 bases at the J end, and the number of junction bases without a gene match is 5. Reading the germline V gene gives CDR1 SGHDT and CDR2 YYEEEE. The CDR3, from cysteine to phenylalanine, totals 14 residues. The CDR3 DNA has 42 bases and is translated from base 1. Regarding this clone: The clone's antigen remains unknown. Base quality data are lacking; no much larger clone is found one base away.

Each collaborating institution followed its own protocols to collect whole blood in K2EDTA tubes. For TCRbeta analysis, collaborator samples were shipped as frozen whole blood, as isolated PBMCs, or as DNA extracted from either sample type. What was sequenced was peripheral blood. The sequence is built from TRBV5-6 and TRBJ1-2; TRBD1 matches 7 bases in the middle. The clonotype comes from a woman between 70 and 85 years old with acute or convalescent COVID-19. Here the CDR3 is given as CASSLDRVGYGYTF. The bases read TGTGCCAGCAGCTTAGACAGGGTTGGCTATGGCTACACCTTC.